Listed below are T cell receptor beta chains from one sample, sequenced in a study of Tregs in tolerant kidney transplant recipients. TCRdb keeps only in-frame clones here, not all; method: immunoSEQ multiplex PCR. Of 1,500 to 2,000 clones listed, 68% were seen once; the top ten hold about 4.5%. No cognate antigen is known for these TCRs. Material for sequencing was CD8+ T cells from blood cultured with allogeneic cells. The receptor set was obtained from a human donor in good health. The CDR3 runs from the conserved cysteine through the conserved F or W. The D gene is left open where the match is weak. Expanded clones get a size class; other rows say once, few or many, or leave the size out.

>NA|TRBV27|TRBJ2-7|NA
TGTGCGTTTAAAAGGGGCGAGCAGTACTTC
CAFKRGEQYF
>NA|TRBV27|TRBJ1-5|few
TGTGCCAGCAGTTTATGGCAAGATAGCAATCAGCCCCAGCATTTT
CASSLWQDSNQPQHF
>NA|TRBV7-5|TRBJ1-1|NA
TGTGCCAGCAGCCTTACAGTGAACACTGAAGCTTTCTTT
CASSLTVNTEAFF
>NA|TRBV9|TRBJ2-7|NA
TGTGCCAGCAGCGTAGAGGGGGGGGCGCGGACCTACGAGCAGTACTTC
CASSVEGGARTYEQYF
>NA|TRBV7-9|TRBJ2-7|NA
TGTGCCAGCAGCCCCGAGGACCGATACTACGAGCAGTACTTC
CASSPEDRYYEQYF
>TRBD1|TRBV30|TRBJ2-7|few
TGTGCCTGGAGTCGGGACAGGGCCAACGAGCAGTACTTC
CAWSRDRANEQYF
>NA|TRBV6-5|TRBJ2-7|few
TGTGCCAGCAGCTACAGTAGCTCCTACGAGCAGTACTTC
CASSYSSSYEQYF
>NA|TRBV11-2|TRBJ2-5|NA
TGTGCCAGCAGCTTTTTATATGGGCCTCAAGAGACCCAGTACTTC
CASSFLYGPQETQYF
>NA|TRBV2|TRBJ2-1|NA
TGTGCCAGCAGGGAATTAGCGATTAATGAGCAGTTCTTC
CASRELAINEQFF
>TRBD1|TRBV2|TRBJ1-4|few
TGTGCCAGCAATCCAGGGGGCTTCGATGAAAAACTGTTTTTT
CASNPGGFDEKLFF
>TRBD1|TRBV19|TRBJ2-5|NA
TGTGCCACTTCGACAGGGGGCGTAGAGACCCAGTACTTC
CATSTGGVETQYF
>NA|TRBV6-5|TRBJ1-2|NA
TGTGCCAGCAGTTACTCGCTATCGGGGGGTGGAGGCTACACCTTC
CASSYSLSGGGGYTF
>NA|TRBV21-1|TRBJ1-1|NA
TGTGCCAGCAGCAGAGGGGGGAAACCTTCCTACGCTGAAGCTTTCTTT
CASSRGGKPSYAEAFF
>TRBD1|TRBV27|TRBJ1-2|once
TGTGCCAGCAGTTGGACAGGGGACTATGGCTACACCTTC
CASSWTGDYGYTF
>NA|TRBV19|TRBJ1-2|NA
TGTGCCGCCTCCCTAGGGGGGGAAGGCTACACCTTC
CAASLGGEGYTF
>NA|TRBV4-2|TRBJ2-7|once
TGTGCCAGCAGCCAAAAGTTGGGTGGGCTGGTCGAGCAGTACTTC
CASSQKLGGLVEQYF
>TRBD1|TRBV2|TRBJ2-7|NA
TGTGCCAGCAGAGACAACAGGGGATTGGGCTACGAGCAGTACTTC
CASRDNRGLGYEQYF
>NA|TRBV11-3|TRBJ2-7|NA
TGTGCCAGCAGCTTGGGCCGAGCCTACGAGCAGTACTTC
CASSLGRAYEQYF
>NA|TRBV19|TRBJ2-1|few
TGTGCCAGTAGTATAACGTCGGGATACAATGAGCAGTTCTTC
CASSITSGYNEQFF
>TRBD1|TRBV19|TRBJ2-5|NA
TGTGCCAGTAGTCCTGACAGGGAAGGGCAAGAGACCCAGTACTTC
CASSPDREGQETQYF
>TRBD2|TRBV11-2|TRBJ2-5|NA
TGTGCCAGCAGCCTCCTGGCGGGGGGTTTCCAAGAGACCCAGTACTTC
CASSLLAGGFQETQYF
>NA|TRBV6-4|TRBJ2-7|NA
TGTGCCAGCAAACTCGACATGCCTCAGGGTTACGAGCAGTACTTC
CASKLDMPQGYEQYF
>NA|TRBV11-2|TRBJ1-2|NA
TGTGCCAGCAGCTTAACCAATAACTATGGCTACACCTTC
CASSLTNNYGYTF
>TRBD2|TRBV5-5|TRBJ2-7|NA
TGTGCCAGCAGCTTGGGGTCTAGCGGGGCCTACGAGCAGTACTTC
CASSLGSSGAYEQYF
>TRBD2|TRBV30|TRBJ2-1|few
TGTGCCTGGACCTTACTAGCGGCCTCCTACAATGAGCAGTTCTTC
CAWTLLAASYNEQFF
>NA|TRBV4-1|TRBJ1-2|NA
TGCGCCAGCAGCCAAGCTACAGGGCCTAGGGATGGCTACACCTTC
CASSQATGPRDGYTF
>NA|TRBV27|TRBJ2-2|few
TGTGCCAGCAGTTTACGACAGGTTTACACCGGGGAGCTGTTTTTT
CASSLRQVYTGELFF
>NA|TRBV7-2|TRBJ1-3|NA
TGTGCCAGCAGCTTAACGTCCGGACAGTCCCCTGGAAACACCATATATTTT
CASSLTSGQSPGNTIYF
>NA|TRBV7-9|TRBJ2-7|NA
TGTGCCAGCAGCTTCCGGGCCTCAGGGATACACGAGCAGTACTTC
CASSFRASGIHEQYF
>TRBD1|TRBV5-6|TRBJ2-1|NA
TGTGCCAGCAGCGCCCAAAGGGGGCTTTACAATGAGCAGTTCTTC
CASSAQRGLYNEQFF
>NA|TRBV27|TRBJ1-5|few
TGTGCCAGCAGTTTGGGTAGCAATCAGCCCCAGCATTTT
CASSLGSNQPQHF
>NA|TRBV14|TRBJ1-2|once
TGTGCCAGCAGCCAAGCCCTAAAATATGGCTACACCTTC
CASSQALKYGYTF
>NA|TRBV21-1|TRBJ2-1|NA
TGTGCCAGCAGCTATGGTTGGTACAATGAGCAGTTCTTC
CASSYGWYNEQFF
>NA|TRBV21-1|TRBJ1-4|few
TGTGCCAGCAGCGGCGGGACGCGCGAAAAACTGTTTTTT
CASSGGTREKLFF
>NA|TRBV7-9|TRBJ1-2|once
TGTGCCAGCAGCTTAGGCCCAGGGGCTAACTATGGCTACACCTTC
CASSLGPGANYGYTF
>TRBD2|TRBV29-1|TRBJ2-1|NA
TGCAGCGTTGAGGGTCGCGTAGCGGGAGCAACCTACAATGAGCAGTTCTTC
CSVEGRVAGATYNEQFF
>NA|TRBV6-5|TRBJ2-7|NA
TGTGCCAGCAGTTACGGAGCAGGGATCTACGAGCAGTACTTC
CASSYGAGIYEQYF
>NA|TRBV6-5|TRBJ1-4|NA
TGTGCCAGCAGCCGAGGCAAAAAACTGTTTTTT
CASSRGKKLFF
>NA|TRBV4-1|TRBJ1-2|NA
TGCGCCAGCAGCCAAGATCCGGGCGGGGGCCCAGGGGGCTACACCTTC
CASSQDPGGGPGGYTF
>NA|TRBV19|TRBJ1-5|NA
TGTGCCAGTGGGACCGGGGGCCTGGAGCCCCAGCATTTT
CASGTGGLEPQHF
>NA|TRBV19|TRBJ2-3|NA
TGTGCCAGTAGCGGAGATACGCAGTATTTT
CASSGDTQYF
>NA|TRBV27|TRBJ2-6|NA
TGTGCCAGCAGTTTGGGTGGGGCCAACGTCCTGACTTTC
CASSLGGANVLTF
>NA|TRBV5-1|TRBJ2-7|NA
TGCGCCAGCAGAGGGACTGTCTACGAGCAGTACTTC
CASRGTVYEQYF
>NA|TRBV27|TRBJ2-7|NA
TGTGCCAGCAGTTCCATCGGGCGCGAGCAGTACTTC
CASSSIGREQYF
>TRBD2|TRBV9|TRBJ2-1|NA
TGTGCCAGCAGCGTAGAAGGCGGGGGCTCCTACAATGAGCAGTTCTTC
CASSVEGGGSYNEQFF
>NA|TRBV4-2|TRBJ2-1|NA
TGTGCCAGCAGCCTGGGACTGAGCGAGCAGTTCTTC
CASSLGLSEQFF
>NA|TRBV29-1|TRBJ2-2|NA
TGCAGCGTTGGAAACAGTAACACCGGGGAGCTGTTTTTT
CSVGNSNTGELFF
>TRBD1|TRBV4-1|TRBJ2-5|NA
TGCGCCAGCAGCCAAGAGGGGACAGGGTTAGGAGAGACCCAGTACTTC
CASSQEGTGLGETQYF
>TRBD1|TRBV9|TRBJ1-1|NA
TGTGCCAGCAGCGTAGCCGCCGGGGACAGGAGGGAGGGGGCTTTCTTT
CASSVAAGDRREGAFF